The clone carrying this TCR beta chain was detected once. Its target is not known. Depth targeted 1 in 200,000 to 1 in 1 million T cells, averaging roughly 9.7x coverage per clonotype. Sequencing used immunoSEQ multiplex PCR; TCRdb keeps in-frame clones, though not all of them. The sample consists of 250,000 to 350,000 clones, 60% to 80% of them appearing once. The sample originates from a study of cytotoxic CD8 clonotypes in ibrutinib-treated CLL. Germline V gene data show CDR1 as SGHDT and CDR2 as YYEEEE. The CDR3 has 14 amino acids. Trimming left V 0 bases short and J 4 bases short, with 10 bases between. The study, taken as a whole, reports: The clonality went up when patients responded to ibrutinib and dropped back toward baseline at progression. Sustained-remission and progressing patients had different sampling times.

The genes are TRBV5-6 and TRBJ1-2, with D possibly TRBD1 on 5 matching bases. The sequence came from a human donor with chronic lymphocytic leukemia. The sample here was PBMCs, taken at disease progression, from a patient treated with ibrutinib. This chain's CDR3 is CASSLEAGLYGYTF. In DNA form, the CDR3 reads TGTGCCAGCAGCTTGGAAGCAGGGCTCTATGGCTACACCTTC.